The 32 T cell receptor beta chains given below trace back to one sample, sequenced in a study of regulatory T cells in long-lasting Graves disease. Building of the TCR beta libraries involved iRepertoire HTBI primers and Arm-PCR of CDR3 regions. TCRdb analysed the multiplex PCR reads with MiXCR anew, one entry per CDR3 protein. The data show roughly 500,000 distinct CDR3 sequences, roughly 12% seen once. The time point is: newly diagnosed GD, antithyroid drugs for less than 3 months. PBMC-extracted RNA yielded the TCR library. The same sample was also studied in work on T cells in Graves' hyperthyroidism and ophthalmopathy.

Specimen: peripheral blood mononuclear cells (PBMCs), collected at new diagnosis, from a patient treated with antithyroid drugs. These receptors were obtained from a man aged 25 to 40 with Graves disease.

This clonotype turned up a few times. This chain links TRBV5-1 with TRBJ2-1; the D gene is possibly TRBD2 (5 bases). Germline loops: CDR1 SGHRS, CDR2 YFSETQ. This CDR3 has 14 amino acids. V was shortened by 2 bases and J by 6 bases, with 12 bases between the two germline ends. This CDR3 reads CASSFSAWGNEQFF. The CDR3 DNA sequence: TGCGCCAGCAGCTTTAGCGCCTGGGGCAATGAGCAGTTCTTC.

This clonotype was detected ten times or more. The gene calls are TRBV20-1 and TRBJ2-7, with 9 bases that match TRBD2. CDR3 size: 16 residues. V dropped 1 base and J dropped 5; count of bases not matched to a gene: 12. Germline assignment: CDR1 DFQATT and CDR2 SNEGSKA (reference sequence). Written as DNA, the CDR3 is TGCAGTGCTAGAGCCCTCCGCGGGAGGGTCGGCGACGAGCAGTACTTC. Its translation: CSARALRGRVGDEQYF.

In its sample, this clonotype was seen many times. This chain links TRBV12-3 or TRBV12-4 with TRBJ2-4; D is possibly TRBD1 (6 bases). CDR3 length: 13 amino acids. Trimming cost V 8 bases and J 3 bases, with 11 bases left between them. This CDR3 is CASGRGGKNIQYF. The CDR3 DNA is TGTGCCAGCGGTCGAGGGGGCAAAAACATTCAGTACTTC.

This clonotype was seen many times. V usage is TRBV2 and J usage is TRBJ1-1, with D perhaps TRBD1 (5 bases). Germline V gene lookup returns CDR1 SNHLY and CDR2 FYNNEI. This CDR3 comprises 14 residues. Trimming removed 7 bases from V and 4 bases from J, with 16 bases in between. CDR3 in DNA: TGTGCCAGCACCATACAGGCTAGGAGCACTGAAGCTTTCTTT. Amino acids: CASTIQARSTEAFF.

This clonotype turned up a few times. A much larger clone lies one base from this, so it may be a read error. The CDR3 end shows no conserved phenylalanine or tryptophan, and so a read error is likely. V and J are TRBV12-3 or TRBV12-4 and TRBJ1-4, with TRBD1 matching over 7 bases. This CDR3 comprises 15 residues. Losses at the gene ends were 7 bases for V and 11 bases for J; bases not matched to a gene: 16. Here the CDR3 reads CASNPSPGTETKLFC. The CDR3 bases are TGTGCCAGCAATCCCTCCCCCGGGACAGAAACTAAACTGTTTTGT.

This clonotype occurred many times. This sequence joins TRBV6-5 and TRBJ2-6; D ambiguous. Trimming left V 0 bases short and J 0 bases short, with 15 bases between. CDR1 and CDR2 (germline): MNHEY, SVGAGI. CDR3 length: 19 residues. CDR3 sequence reads: CASSYSSDPVRSGANVLTF. The CDR3, as DNA: TGTGCCAGCAGTTACTCCTCGGATCCGGTACGCTCTGGGGCCAACGTCCTGACTTTC.

In this sample, this clonotype turned up many times. The chain uses TRBV27 and TRBJ2-1; no definite D call. The germline V and J ends were trimmed by 2 bases and 9 bases, with 17 bases remaining between them. Germline loops: CDR1 MNHEY, CDR2 SMNVEV (reference sequence). This CDR3 has 15 amino acids. CDR3 bases: TGTGCCAGCAGTTTAATGGGGAACCCCCTAGGTGAGCAGTTCTTC. Encoded protein: CASSLMGNPLGEQFF.

The chain combines TRBV12-3 or TRBV12-4 with TRBJ2-2; D remains ambiguous. The V and J ends lost 5 bases and 6 bases respectively, with 7 bases between them. The CDR3 is made up of 12 amino acids. The CDR3 nucleotides read TGTGCCAGCAGTCTACAGCCCGGGGAGCTGTTTTTT. Its translation is CASSLQPGELFF.

This clonotype was counted many times. J is TRBJ1-5 and V is TRBV7-8, with D possibly matching TRBD1 (5 bases). The CDR3 has 14 amino acids. Germline loops: CDR1 SGHVS, CDR2 FQNEAQ. V was pared by 3 bases and J by 3 bases, with 9 bases between. CDR3 in amino acids: CASSFGANNQPQHF. The CDR3 DNA follows: TGTGCCAGCAGCTTTGGGGCTAACAATCAGCCCCAGCATTTT.

There are a few counts of this clonotype. The chain links TRBV7-9 to TRBJ2-2; D possibly corresponds to TRBD2 (5 bases). Germline CDR1 is SEHNR and CDR2 is FQNEAQ (reference sequence). The CDR3 runs to 14 residues. Trimming removed 5 bases from V and 6 bases from J, with 13 bases in between. CDR3 nucleotides: TGTGCCAGCAGCCCGACGGACTGGGCCGGGGAGCTGTTTTTT. This sequence encodes CASSPTDWAGELFF.

This clonotype was observed many times. V gene TRBV7-9 combines with J gene TRBJ2-7, with TRBD2 identical over 10 bases. This CDR3 has 15 residues. The trim removed 5 bases at V and 0 bases at J, leaving 4 bases unmatched. Per the germline V gene, CDR1 is SEHNR and CDR2 is FQNEAQ (reference sequence). CDR3 DNA: TGTGCCAGCAGCCGGACTAGCGGAGACTCCTACGAGCAGTACTTC. This codes for CASSRTSGDSYEQYF.

This clonotype showed up many times. V and J are TRBV30 and TRBJ2-2; no clear D gene. Germline values: CDR1 GTSNPN, CDR2 SVGIG (reference sequence). This CDR3 comprises 12 residues. V lost 3 bases and J lost 1, with 3 bases in between. This CDR3 is CAWRENTGELFF. The CDR3 DNA sequence: TGTGCCTGGAGGGAGAACACCGGGGAGCTGTTTTTT.

This clonotype showed up many times. CDR3 region: CASSARQGQETQYF. The DNA of the CDR3 is TGTGCCAGCAGCGCCCGACAGGGCCAAGAGACCCAGTACTTC. The rearrangement links TRBV7-6 to TRBJ2-5; 7 positions agree with TRBD1. The V gene's germline CDR1 is SGHVS and CDR2 FNYEAQ. This CDR3 spans 14 amino acids. After removal of 5 bases from V and 1 base from J, the junction contained 4 bases not matched to a gene.

This sequence joins TRBV9 and TRBJ2-3, with a tentative D call TRBD2 (6 bases). Trimming stripped 1 base from V and 5 bases from J, with 11 bases between. This CDR3 is built from 14 residues. Looked up from germline, CDR1 is SGDLS and CDR2 is YYNGEE. The CDR3 here is CASSVLGGRDTQYF. The CDR3 DNA reads as TGTGCCAGCAGCGTACTGGGGGGACGAGATACGCAGTATTTT.

The chain recombines TRBV20-1 with TRBJ2-5, with D possibly matching TRBD2 (6 bases). V was trimmed by 0 bases and J by 3 bases, leaving 11 bases between them. The CDR3 contains 14 residues. Germline V gene sequence: CDR1 DFQATT, CDR2 SNEGSKA (reference sequence). The CDR3 is CSAREGSGKETQYF. CDR3 coding DNA: TGCAGTGCTAGAGAGGGTAGCGGTAAAGAGACCCAGTACTTC.

In its sample, this clonotype was seen a few times. The chain has TRBV10-3 and TRBJ2-1; D remains ambiguous. Germline V gene data show CDR1 as ENHRY and CDR2 as SYGVKD. Trimming cost V 0 bases and J 2 bases, with 11 bases left between them. The CDR3 consists of 16 residues. The CDR3 DNA reads TGTGCCATCAGTGAGTCAGGGTGGCCCCCCTACAATGAGCAGTTCTTC. It codes for CAISESGWPPYNEQFF.

This clonotype has ten or more counts. In DNA form, the CDR3 reads TGTGCCAGCAGTGATCCAAGGTCTGGCACAGATACGCAGTATTTT. Protein product: CASSDPRSGTDTQYF. The V gene is TRBV25-1, the J gene TRBJ2-3; D is undetermined. Germline-derived CDR1 and CDR2 are MGHDK and SYGVNS. V gave up 3 bases and J gave up 1 base, with 11 bases separating them. The CDR3 is made up of 15 amino acids. Using reference TRBV25-1 and TRBJ2-3 for the parts outside the CDR3, the full variable domain is EADIYQTPRYLVIGTGKKITLECSQTMGHDKMYWYQQDPGMELHLIHYSYGVNSTEKGDLSSESTVSRIRTEHFPLTLESARPSHTSQYLCASSDPRSGTDTQYFGPGTRLTVL.

As for this clonotype: The junction departs from germline at one end; a sequencing error may be responsible. The chain joins TRBV9 to TRBJ2-3, with a weak D call TRBD2 (6 bases). Germline assignment: CDR1 SGDLS and CDR2 YYNGEE. This CDR3 region has 16 residues. CDR3 sequence (DNA): TGTGCCGGCAGCGCGGACGCCGTCCCGGGGGCAGATACGCAGTATTTT. Protein: CAGSADAVPGADTQYF.

This clonotype was seen at least ten times. The CDR3 DNA is TGTGCCAGCACCTCGGGTTTCCCGGAAGAGACCCAGTACTTC. Translating gives CASTSGFPEETQYF. The chain combines TRBV2 with TRBJ2-5; no reliable D call. This CDR3 contains 14 residues. Germline V lookup: CDR1 SNHLY, CDR2 FYNNEI. The germline V and J ends were trimmed by 7 bases and 3 bases, with 15 bases remaining between them. Combining the CDR3 with reference TRBV2 and TRBJ2-5 gives the whole variable domain EPEVTQTPSHQVTQMGQEVILRCVPISNHLYFYWYRQILGQKVEFLVSFYNNEISEKSEIFDDQFSVERPDGSNFTLKIRSTKLEDSAMYFCASTSGFPEETQYFGPGTRLLVL.

The CDR3 nucleotides read TGTGCCTGGAGTGTACTCGTAGAGGGGGATACGCAGTATTTT. It yields the protein CAWSVLVEGDTQYF. The genes are TRBV30 and TRBJ2-3; the D gene could be TRBD1 or TRBD2 (5 bases each). The ends were cut back, 0 bases at V and 6 bases at J, with 13 bases in the middle. The CDR3 covers 14 residues. In germline, CDR1 is GTSNPN, CDR2 SVGIG (reference sequence).

This clonotype was seen only a few times. V gene TRBV7-9 combines with J gene TRBJ2-1; D remains unclear. The CDR3 has 12 amino acids. V lost 8 bases, J lost 5 bases, and 10 bases lay in between. Germline loops: CDR1 SEHNR, CDR2 FQNEAQ (reference sequence). Here the CDR3 DNA reads TGTGCCAGCGGCACACTTGACAATGAGCAGTTCTTC. As protein: CASGTLDNEQFF.

This clonotype was recorded many times. V is TRBV28 and J is TRBJ2-1; unclear D gene. The CDR3 contains 14 residues. V lost 5 bases and J lost 3, with 11 bases in between. CDR1 is MDHEN, CDR2 SYDVKM, per germline. For the CDR3, the DNA is TGTGCCAGCAGTATGCTAGTAAACTACAATGAGCAGTTCTTC. Amino acids: CASSMLVNYNEQFF. Full variable domain (rest looked up from reference TRBV28 and TRBJ2-1): DVKVTQSSRYLVKRTGEKVFLECVQDMDHENMFWYRQDPGLGLRLIYFSYDVKMKEKGDIPEGYSVSREKKERFSLILESASTNQTSMYLCASSMLVNYNEQFFGPGTRLTVL.

Worth noting for this clonotype: The junction departs from germline at one end; a sequencing error may be responsible. DNA of the CDR3: TGCAGTGCCAGCCCCGGGACTAGCGGGAGGGCCACAGATACGCAGTGTTTT. The encoded protein is CSASPGTSGRATDTQCF. J is TRBJ2-3 and V is TRBV20-1, with 16 bases matching TRBD2. The CDR3 length is 17 residues. CDR1 and CDR2 (germline): DFQATT, SNEGSKA (reference sequence).

With respect to this clonotype: Relative to the germline gene, one junction end is altered; a read error may explain this. The rearrangement uses TRBV5-1 and TRBJ2-7, with D hard to call. Germline V gene lookup returns CDR1 SGHRS and CDR2 YFSETQ. This CDR3 spans 11 amino acids. The CDR3 reads CASSVMHEQYF. CDR3 sequence (DNA): TGTGCCAGCAGCGTAATGCACGAGCAGTACTTC. The entire variable domain, with the rest obtained from reference TRBV5-1 and TRBJ2-7, is as follows: KAGVTQTPRYLIKTRGQQVTLSCSPISGHRSVSWYQQTPGQGLQFLFEYFSETQRNKGNFPGRFSGRQFSNSRSEMNVSTLELGDSALYLCASSVMHEQYFGPGTRLTVT.

The rearrangement uses TRBV18 and TRBJ2-7, with D perhaps matching TRBD1 (6 bases). Germline assignment: CDR1 KGHSH and CDR2 LQKENI. Trimming took off 1 base at V and 6 bases at J, with 16 bases between the two ends. CDR3 size: 15 residues. CDR3 DNA: TGTGCCAGCTCACCACGGTCAGCTGGGGGCGTCGAGCAGTACTTC. It codes for CASSPRSAGGVEQYF.

This clonotype was observed at least ten times. This sequence joins TRBV5-1 and TRBJ2-1, with D perhaps TRBD1 (6 bases). This CDR3 has 14 amino acids. The germline V and J ends were trimmed by 5 bases and 11 bases, with 20 bases remaining between them. From germline, CDR1 is SGHRS and CDR2 YFSETQ. The DNA for the CDR3 is TGCGCCAGCAGACAGGATCAGGGGATCGGTCAGCAGTTCTTC. Its translation: CASRQDQGIGQQFF. Looking up the rest from reference TRBV5-1 and TRBJ2-1 gives the full variable domain: KAGVTQTPRYLIKTRGQQVTLSCSPISGHRSVSWYQQTPGQGLQFLFEYFSETQRNKGNFPGRFSGRQFSNSRSEMNVSTLELGDSALYLCASRQDQGIGQQFFGPGTRLTVL.

This clonotype was observed many times. This likely comes from a read error, as the CDR3 has no conserved phenylalanine or tryptophan at its end. It is unclear where the CDR3 begins or ends on the DNA, so no DNA is shown, and the CDR3 is as TCRdb lists it. The chain employs TRBV20-1 and TRBJ2-7; TRBD2 reflects the table's D call only, with no check against the DNA. In germline, CDR1 is DFQATT, CDR2 SNEGSKA (reference sequence). Ends included, the CDR3 has 10 residues. The chain's CDR3 is CSGLAGGGTL.

This clonotype was observed at least ten times. This rearrangement joins TRBV12-3 or TRBV12-4 to TRBJ1-1; TRBD1 might be the D (5 bases). The CDR3 totals 16 residues. V was pared by 6 bases and J by 3 bases, with 20 bases between. In DNA, the CDR3 is TGTGCCAGCAGGACGACCTGGGGGGGACCCTACACTGAAGCTTTCTTT. Translated: CASRTTWGGPYTEAFF.

This clonotype has ten or more counts. CDR3 DNA: TGCAGTGCTACGGGACAGGGCCAAAACATTCAGTACTTC. This codes for CSATGQGQNIQYF. The chain combines TRBV20-1 with TRBJ2-4; 9 positions match TRBD1. This CDR3 comprises 13 residues. Trimming took 4 bases from V and 5 from J; bases not matched to a gene: 3. Germline CDR1 and CDR2: DFQATT and SNEGSKA (reference sequence).

This clonotype was picked up many times. The chain is built from TRBV7-3 and TRBJ2-1; the D gene is possibly TRBD2 (6 bases). The CDR3 is 15 amino acids. V was trimmed by 5 bases and J by 4 bases, leaving 15 bases between them. CDR1 SGHTA and CDR2 FQGTGA come from the germline V gene. This CDR3 is CASSRLASAYNEQFF. In nucleotides, the CDR3 is TGTGCCAGCAGCCGTCTAGCGTCGGCGTACAATGAGCAGTTCTTC.

V gene TRBV30 combines with J gene TRBJ1-5, with D perhaps matching TRBD1 (5 bases). Germline V gives CDR1 GTSNPN, CDR2 SVGIG (reference sequence). This CDR3 is built from 14 residues. V was cut by 0 bases and J by 7 bases, with 13 bases left in between. CDR3 sequence (DNA): TGTGCCTGGAGTGTAGCCGGGGCGGGACAGCCCCAGCATTTT. Translation: CAWSVAGAGQPQHF. Supplemented by reference TRBV30 and TRBJ1-5, the full variable domain reads SQTIHQWPATLVQPVGSPLSLECTVEGTSNPNLYWYRQAAGRGLQLLFYSVGIGQISSEVPQNLSASRPQDRQFILSSKKLLLSDSGFYLCAWSVAGAGQPQHFGDGTRLSIL.

The rearrangement links TRBV20-1 to TRBJ2-3; D is unresolved. CDR3 length: 15 residues. The germline V and J ends were trimmed by 4 bases and 1 base, with 15 bases remaining between them. From germline, CDR1 is DFQATT and CDR2 SNEGSKA (reference sequence). The CDR3 DNA reads TGCAGTGCTACCCCCGGATGGCCGGGCACAGATACGCAGTATTTT. Translating gives CSATPGWPGTDTQYF.